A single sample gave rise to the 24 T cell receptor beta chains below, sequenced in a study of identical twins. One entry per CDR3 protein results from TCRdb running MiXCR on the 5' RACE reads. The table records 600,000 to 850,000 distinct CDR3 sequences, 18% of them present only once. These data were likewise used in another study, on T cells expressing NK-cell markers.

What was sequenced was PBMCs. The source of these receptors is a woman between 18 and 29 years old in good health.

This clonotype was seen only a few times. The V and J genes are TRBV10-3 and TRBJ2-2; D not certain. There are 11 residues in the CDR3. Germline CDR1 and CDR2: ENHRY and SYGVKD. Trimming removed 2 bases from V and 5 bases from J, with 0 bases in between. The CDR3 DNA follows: TGTGCCATCAGTGAGACCGGGGAGCTGTTTTTT. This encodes CAISETGELFF.

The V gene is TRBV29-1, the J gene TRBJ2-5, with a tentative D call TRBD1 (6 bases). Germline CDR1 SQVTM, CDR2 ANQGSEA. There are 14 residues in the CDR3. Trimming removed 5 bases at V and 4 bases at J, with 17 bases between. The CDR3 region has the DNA TGCAGCGTTTCCGAGAGCTGGGGGCGAGAGACCCAGTACTTC. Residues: CSVSESWGRETQYF.

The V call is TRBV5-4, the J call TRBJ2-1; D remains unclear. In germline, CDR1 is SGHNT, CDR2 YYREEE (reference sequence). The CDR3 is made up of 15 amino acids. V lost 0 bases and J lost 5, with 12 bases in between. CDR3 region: CASSLEPTINNEQFF. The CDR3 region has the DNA TGTGCCAGCAGCTTGGAGCCGACAATTAACAATGAGCAGTTCTTC.

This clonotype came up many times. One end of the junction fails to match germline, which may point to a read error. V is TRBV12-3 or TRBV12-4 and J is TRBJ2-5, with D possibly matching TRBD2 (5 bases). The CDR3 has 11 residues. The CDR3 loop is CASSLGGTQYF. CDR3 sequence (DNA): TGTGCCAGCAGCTTAGGAGGGACCCAGTACTTC.

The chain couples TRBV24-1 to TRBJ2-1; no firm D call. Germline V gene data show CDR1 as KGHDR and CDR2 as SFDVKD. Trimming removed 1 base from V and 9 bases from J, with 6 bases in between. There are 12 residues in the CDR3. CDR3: CATSDLLGEQFF. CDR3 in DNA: TGTGCCACCAGTGATTTATTGGGTGAGCAGTTCTTC.

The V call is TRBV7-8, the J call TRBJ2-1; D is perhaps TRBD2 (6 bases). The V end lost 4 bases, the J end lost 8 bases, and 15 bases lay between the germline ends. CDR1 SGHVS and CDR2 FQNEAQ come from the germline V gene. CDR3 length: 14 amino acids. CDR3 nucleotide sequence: TGTGCCAGCAGCTCGGGATGGGGGGTCGATGAGCAGTTCTTC. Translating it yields CASSSGWGVDEQFF.

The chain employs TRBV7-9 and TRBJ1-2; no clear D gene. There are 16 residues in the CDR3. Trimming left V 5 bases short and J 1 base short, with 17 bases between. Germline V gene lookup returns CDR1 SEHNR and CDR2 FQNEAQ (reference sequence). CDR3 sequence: CASSAYQGPINYGYTF. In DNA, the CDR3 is TGTGCCAGCAGCGCATACCAAGGACCTATTAACTATGGCTACACCTTC.

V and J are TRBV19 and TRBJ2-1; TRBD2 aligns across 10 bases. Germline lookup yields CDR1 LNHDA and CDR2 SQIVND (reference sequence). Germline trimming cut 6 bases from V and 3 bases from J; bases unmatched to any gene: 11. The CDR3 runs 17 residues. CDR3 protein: CASSPVSGRPGYNEQFF. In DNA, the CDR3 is TGTGCCAGTAGCCCGGTTAGCGGGAGGCCAGGCTACAATGAGCAGTTCTTC.

Here the CDR3 DNA reads TGTGCCAGCAGCTCCCCCAGGGAGGGGAATGAGCAGTTCTTC. Its protein is CASSSPREGNEQFF. The chain has TRBV11-2 and TRBJ2-1; 7 bases match TRBD2. Germline V gene sequence: CDR1 SGHAT, CDR2 FQNNGV. The CDR3 runs 14 residues. Trimming took 4 bases from V and 7 from J; bases not matched to a gene: 7.

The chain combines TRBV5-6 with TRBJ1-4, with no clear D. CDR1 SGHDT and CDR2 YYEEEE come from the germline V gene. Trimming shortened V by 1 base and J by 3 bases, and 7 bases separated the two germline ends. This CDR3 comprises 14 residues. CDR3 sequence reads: CASSLWSPNEKLFF. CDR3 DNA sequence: TGTGCCAGCAGCTTGTGGAGTCCTAATGAAAAACTGTTTTTT.

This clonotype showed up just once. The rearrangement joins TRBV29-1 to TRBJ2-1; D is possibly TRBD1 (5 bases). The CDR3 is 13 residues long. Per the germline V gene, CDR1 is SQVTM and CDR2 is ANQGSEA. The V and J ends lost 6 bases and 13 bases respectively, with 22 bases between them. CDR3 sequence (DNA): TGCAGCGTCCGTTCACAGGATTCGCTTCCCCAGTTCTTC. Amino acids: CSVRSQDSLPQFF.

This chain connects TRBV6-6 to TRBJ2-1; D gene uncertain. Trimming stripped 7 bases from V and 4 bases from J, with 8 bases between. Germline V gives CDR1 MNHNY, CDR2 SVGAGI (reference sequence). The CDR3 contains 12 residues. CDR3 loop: CASIGEYNEQFF. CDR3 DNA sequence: TGTGCCAGCATCGGAGAGTACAATGAGCAGTTCTTC.

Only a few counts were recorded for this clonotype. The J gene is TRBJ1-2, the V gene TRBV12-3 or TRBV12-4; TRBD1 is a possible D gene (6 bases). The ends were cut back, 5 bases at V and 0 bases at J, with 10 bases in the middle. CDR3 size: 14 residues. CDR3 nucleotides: TGTGCCAGCAGTAAGGACAGCACTAACTATGGCTACACCTTC. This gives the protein CASSKDSTNYGYTF.

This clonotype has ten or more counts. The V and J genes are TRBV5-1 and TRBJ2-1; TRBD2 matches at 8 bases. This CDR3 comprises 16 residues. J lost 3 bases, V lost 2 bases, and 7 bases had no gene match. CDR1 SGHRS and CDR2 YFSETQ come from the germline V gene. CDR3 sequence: CASSFGLAGSYNEQFF. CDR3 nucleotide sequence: TGCGCCAGCAGCTTCGGGCTAGCGGGTAGCTACAATGAGCAGTTCTTC.

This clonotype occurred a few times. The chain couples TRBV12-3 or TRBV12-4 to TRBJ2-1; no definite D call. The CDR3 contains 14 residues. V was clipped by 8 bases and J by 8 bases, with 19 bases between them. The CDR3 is CASWEDTPLDEQFF. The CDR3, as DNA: TGTGCCAGCTGGGAAGACACACCCCTTGATGAGCAGTTCTTC.

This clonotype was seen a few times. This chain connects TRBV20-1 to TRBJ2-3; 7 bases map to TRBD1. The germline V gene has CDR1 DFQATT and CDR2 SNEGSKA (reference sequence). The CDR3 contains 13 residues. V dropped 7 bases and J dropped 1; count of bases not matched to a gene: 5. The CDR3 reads CSGRDSRTDTQYF. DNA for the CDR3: TGCAGTGGACGGGACAGTCGCACAGATACGCAGTATTTT.

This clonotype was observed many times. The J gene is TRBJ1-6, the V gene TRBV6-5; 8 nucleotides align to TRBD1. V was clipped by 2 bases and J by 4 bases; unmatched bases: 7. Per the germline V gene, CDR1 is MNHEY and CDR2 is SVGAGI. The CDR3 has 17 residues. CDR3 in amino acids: CASSYDRGSSYNSPLHF. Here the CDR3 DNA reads TGTGCCAGCAGTTACGACAGGGGATCGAGTTATAATTCACCCCTCCACTTT.

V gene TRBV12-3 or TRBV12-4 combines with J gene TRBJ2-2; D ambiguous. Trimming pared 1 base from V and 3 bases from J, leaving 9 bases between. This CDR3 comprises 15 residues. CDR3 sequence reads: CASSLGAPDTGELFF. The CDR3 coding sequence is TGTGCCAGCAGTTTAGGAGCGCCGGACACCGGGGAGCTGTTTTTT.

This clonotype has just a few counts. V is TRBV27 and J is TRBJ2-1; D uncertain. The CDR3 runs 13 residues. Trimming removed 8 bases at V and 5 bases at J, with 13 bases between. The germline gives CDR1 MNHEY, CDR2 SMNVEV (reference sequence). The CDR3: CASRALRDNEQFF. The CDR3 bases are TGTGCCAGCCGAGCACTCCGGGACAATGAGCAGTTCTTC.

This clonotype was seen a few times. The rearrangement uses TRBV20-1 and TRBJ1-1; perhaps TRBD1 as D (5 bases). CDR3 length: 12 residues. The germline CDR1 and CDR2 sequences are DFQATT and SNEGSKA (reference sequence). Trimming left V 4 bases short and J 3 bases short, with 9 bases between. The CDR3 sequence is CSAKRQHTEAFF. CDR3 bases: TGCAGTGCTAAGAGACAGCACACTGAAGCTTTCTTT.

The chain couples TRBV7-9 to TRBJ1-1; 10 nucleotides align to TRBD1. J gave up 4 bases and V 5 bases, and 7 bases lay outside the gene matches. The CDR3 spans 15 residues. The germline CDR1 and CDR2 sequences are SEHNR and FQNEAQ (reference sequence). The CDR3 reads CASSLSTGGLTEAFF. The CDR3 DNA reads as TGTGCCAGCAGCCTATCGACAGGGGGCCTCACTGAAGCTTTCTTT.

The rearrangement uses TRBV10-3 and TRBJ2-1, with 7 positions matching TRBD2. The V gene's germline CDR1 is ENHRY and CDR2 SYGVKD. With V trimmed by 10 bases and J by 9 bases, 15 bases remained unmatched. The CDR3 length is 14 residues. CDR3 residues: CATKRDPGFGEQFF. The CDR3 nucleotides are TGTGCCACCAAGCGGGACCCGGGGTTCGGTGAGCAGTTCTTC.

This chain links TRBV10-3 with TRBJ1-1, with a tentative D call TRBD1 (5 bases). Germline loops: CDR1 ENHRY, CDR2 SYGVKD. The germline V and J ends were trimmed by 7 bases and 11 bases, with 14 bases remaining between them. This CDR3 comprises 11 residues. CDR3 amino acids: CAITRQGVAFF. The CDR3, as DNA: TGTGCCATCACCAGGCAGGGTGTTGCTTTCTTT.

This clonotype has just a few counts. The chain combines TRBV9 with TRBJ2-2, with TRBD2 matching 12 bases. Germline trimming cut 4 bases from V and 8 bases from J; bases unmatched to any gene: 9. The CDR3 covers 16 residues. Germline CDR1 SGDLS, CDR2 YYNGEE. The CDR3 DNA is TGTGCCAGCAGCTCGACTAGCGGGAGTGTAGCGGGGGAGCTGTTTTTT. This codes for CASSSTSGSVAGELFF.